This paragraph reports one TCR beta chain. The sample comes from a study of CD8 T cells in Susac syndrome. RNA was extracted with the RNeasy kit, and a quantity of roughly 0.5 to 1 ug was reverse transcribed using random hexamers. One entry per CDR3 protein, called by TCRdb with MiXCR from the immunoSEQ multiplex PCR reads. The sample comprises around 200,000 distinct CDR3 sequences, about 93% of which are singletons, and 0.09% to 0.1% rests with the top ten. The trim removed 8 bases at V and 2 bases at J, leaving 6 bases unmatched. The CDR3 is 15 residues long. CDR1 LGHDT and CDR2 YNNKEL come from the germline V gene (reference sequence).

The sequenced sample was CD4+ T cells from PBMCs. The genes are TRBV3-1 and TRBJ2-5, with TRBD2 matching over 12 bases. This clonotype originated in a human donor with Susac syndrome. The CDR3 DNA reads TGTGCCAGCTGGAAGGGACTAGCGGGTCAAGAGACCCAGTACTTC. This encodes CASWKGLAGQETQYF.